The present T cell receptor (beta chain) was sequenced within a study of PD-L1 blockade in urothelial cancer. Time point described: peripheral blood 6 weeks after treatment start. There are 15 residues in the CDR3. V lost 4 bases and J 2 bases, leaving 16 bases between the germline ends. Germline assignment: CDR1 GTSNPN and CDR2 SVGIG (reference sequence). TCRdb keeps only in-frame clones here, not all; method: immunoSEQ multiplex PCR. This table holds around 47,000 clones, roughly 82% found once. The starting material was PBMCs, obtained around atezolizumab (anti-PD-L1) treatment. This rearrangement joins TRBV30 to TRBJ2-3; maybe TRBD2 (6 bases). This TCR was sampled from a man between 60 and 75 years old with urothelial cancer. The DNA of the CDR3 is TGTGCCTGGACTACGGGAGCCCGGTCCACAGATACGCAGTATTTT. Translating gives CAWTTGARSTDTQYF.